The text below deals with one TCR beta chain. Its antigen is still unknown. Replicate PCRs for sorted subsets used approximately 220 ng DNA; this equaled 25,000 to 35,000 T cell genomes. Profiling relied on immunoSEQ multiplex PCR, and the TCRdb table lists in-frame clones only, not all of them. The sample lists around 2,000,000 clones, 95% occurring once. This entry comes from a study of shared clonotypes between healthy human individuals. Study-wide results and limits: In general, naive subsets displayed greater estimated richness than memory subsets did.

Trimming took 6 bases from V and 10 from J, leaving 16 bases between them. Germline V gene data show CDR1 as SGHAT and CDR2 as FQNNGV. The CDR3 is 14 residues long. The receptor comes from a man aged 18 to 30 in good health. Specimen: naive CD4+ T cells sorted from blood. Indicated subset: CD45RA+ positively selected. The chain links TRBV11-2 to TRBJ1-6, with TRBD1 as a possible D gene (5 bases). CDR3 loop: CASSPIQGSSPLHF. The CDR3 DNA reads TGTGCCAGCAGTCCAATCCAGGGTTCATCACCCCTCCACTTT.